The table lists the clone carrying this T cell receptor beta chain with many counts. Its antigen is not known. The data originate from a study of tumor-infiltrating lymphocytes in primary liver carcinoma. Both blood RNA, taken from unsorted whole blood, and germline DNA were extracted. Before any surgery took place, about 3.8 milliliters of peripheral blood were collected. General study results and limits: Significantly larger top-250-clone fractions were found in tumors than in blood (p = 0.039).

From roughly 470 ng total RNA, TCR beta cDNA was generated with a primer in the constant region. Three nested multiplex PCR rounds, a slightly modified ARM-PCR method, built the TCR beta libraries. In the first two PCR rounds, TRBV1-TRBV30 forward primers were paired with a C-beta reverse primer, and each round lasted roughly 9 cycles. TCRdb re-analysed the multiplex PCR reads in MiXCR, keeping a single row per CDR3 protein. The sample yields 150,000 to 200,000 distinct CDR3 sequences, about 65% seen once. This CDR3 region has 15 residues. Germline V gene sequence: CDR1 MNHNS, CDR2 SASEGT. V was clipped by 6 bases and J by 4 bases; unmatched bases: 10.

The sample consisted of peripheral blood. The V call is TRBV6-1, the J call TRBJ2-7, with 9 bases lining up with TRBD1. The sequence came from a woman in her sixties or seventies with primary liver carcinoma and hepatitis B virus infection. As DNA, the CDR3 is TGTGCCAGCAGCGCTTACAGGGGGCGGGGATACGAGCAGTACTTC. Translation: CASSAYRGRGYEQYF.